This T cell receptor beta chain was identified during a study of blood T cell repertoires in COVID-19. Overall study context: T cells, B-cell-depleted T cells, or PBMCs supplied cDNA or gDNA.

The CDR3 has 17 amino acids. Germline CDR1 LGHNT, CDR2 FRNRAP. A word on this clone: Its ends do not fully match the called genes, so a read error is possible.

In the original workflow: Reference gene primer amplification yielded estimated nucleated cell counts. Produced via immunoSEQ multiplex PCR; TCRdb's table is partial and in-frame only. V, J and clone size are those of that table, while D and trimming were read from the DNA. The table includes 300,000 or so clones, about 93% detected once. What the recovered Cohort 3 donors had was two negative PCRs, clearance, or symptom resolution. This TCR came from a woman between 25 and 40 years old who had recovered from COVID-19. Sequencing used PBMCs or T cells enriched from blood (not recorded which). The rearrangement joins TRBV12-5 to TRBJ2-7; D may be TRBD1 (6 bases). The CDR3 spells CASGLPAGTPLPYEQYF. The CDR3 nucleotides read TGTGCTAGTGGTTTGCCCGCCGGGACACCTCTCCCCTACGAGCAGTATTTC.